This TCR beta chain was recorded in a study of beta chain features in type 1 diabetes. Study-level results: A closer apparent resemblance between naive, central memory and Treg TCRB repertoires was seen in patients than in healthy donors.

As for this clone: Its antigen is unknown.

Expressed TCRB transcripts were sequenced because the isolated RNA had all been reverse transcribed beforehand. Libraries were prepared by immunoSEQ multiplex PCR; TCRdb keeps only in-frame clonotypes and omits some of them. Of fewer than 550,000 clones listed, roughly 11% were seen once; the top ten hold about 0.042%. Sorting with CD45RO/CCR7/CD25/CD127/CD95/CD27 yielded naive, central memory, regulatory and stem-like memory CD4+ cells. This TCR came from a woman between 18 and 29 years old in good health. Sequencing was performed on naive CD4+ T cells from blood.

The CDR3 nucleotides read TGTGCCAGCAGCCAAGAAATGATTCGGCTAGCGGCCTACAATGAGCAGTTCTTC. The encoded protein is CASSQEMIRLAAYNEQFF. The rearrangement uses TRBV14 and TRBJ2-1, with 7 bases identical to TRBD2. The germline V gene has CDR1 SGHDN and CDR2 FVKESK. V lost 0 bases and J lost 2; bases outside the gene matches: 10. The CDR3 consists of 18 residues.